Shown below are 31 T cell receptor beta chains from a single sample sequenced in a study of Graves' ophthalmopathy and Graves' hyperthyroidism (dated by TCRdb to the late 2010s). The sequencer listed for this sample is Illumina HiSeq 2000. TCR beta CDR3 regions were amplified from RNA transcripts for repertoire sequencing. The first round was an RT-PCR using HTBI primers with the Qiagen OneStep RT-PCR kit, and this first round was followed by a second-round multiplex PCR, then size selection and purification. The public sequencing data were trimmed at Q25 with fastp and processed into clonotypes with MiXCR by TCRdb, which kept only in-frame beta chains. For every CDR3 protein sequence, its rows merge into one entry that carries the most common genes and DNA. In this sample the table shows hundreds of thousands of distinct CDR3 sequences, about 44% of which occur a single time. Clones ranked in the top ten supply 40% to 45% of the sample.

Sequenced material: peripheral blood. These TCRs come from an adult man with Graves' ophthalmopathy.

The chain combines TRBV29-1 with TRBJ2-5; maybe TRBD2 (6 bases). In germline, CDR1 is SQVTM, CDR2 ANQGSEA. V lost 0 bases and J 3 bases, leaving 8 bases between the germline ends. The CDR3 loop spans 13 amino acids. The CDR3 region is CSVEDPGEETQYF. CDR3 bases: TGCAGCGTTGAAGACCCGGGAGAAGAGACCCAGTACTTC.

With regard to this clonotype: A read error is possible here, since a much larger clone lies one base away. CDR3 nucleotide sequence: TGTGCCAGCAGCACCGGGACAGGATCACTGTTTTTT. It translates to CASSTGTGSLFF. This chain uses TRBV9 with TRBJ1-4, with 8 bases fitting TRBD1. Germline CDR1 SGDLS, CDR2 YYNGEE. The junction had 6 bases not matched to a gene; V was cut back by 4 bases and J by 13 bases. The CDR3 is 12 residues long. The full variable domain, in which reference TRBV9 and TRBJ1-4 provide the parts outside the CDR3, is DSGVTQTPKHLITATGQRVTLRCSPRSGDLSVYWYQQSLDQGLQFLIQYYNGEERAKGNILERFSAQQFPDLHSELNLSSLELGDSALYFCASSTGTGSLFFGSGTQLSVL.

As DNA, the CDR3 is TGCGCCAGCAGCCTATTCGGGACAGGGGGCCGCAGGAACACTGAAGCTTTCTTT. It yields the protein CASSLFGTGGRRNTEAFF. The V and J genes are TRBV4-3 and TRBJ1-1; 12 bases are shared with TRBD1. Per germline, CDR1 LGHNA and CDR2 YSLEER. This CDR3 is 18 amino acids long. Trimming at V came to 4 bases and at J to 1 base, leaving 10 bases not matched to a gene.

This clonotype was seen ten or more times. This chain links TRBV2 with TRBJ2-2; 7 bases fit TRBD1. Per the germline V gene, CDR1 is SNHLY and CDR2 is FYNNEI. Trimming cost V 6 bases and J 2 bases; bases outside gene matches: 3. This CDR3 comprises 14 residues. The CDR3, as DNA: TGTGCCAGCAGGACAGGGACAAACACCGGGGAGCTGTTTTTT. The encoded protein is CASRTGTNTGELFF.

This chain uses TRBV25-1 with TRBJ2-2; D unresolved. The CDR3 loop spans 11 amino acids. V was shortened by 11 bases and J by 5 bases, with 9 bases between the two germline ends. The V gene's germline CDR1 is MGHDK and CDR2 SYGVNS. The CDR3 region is CAGIETGELFF. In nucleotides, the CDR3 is TGTGCCGGCATTGAGACCGGGGAGCTGTTTTTT.

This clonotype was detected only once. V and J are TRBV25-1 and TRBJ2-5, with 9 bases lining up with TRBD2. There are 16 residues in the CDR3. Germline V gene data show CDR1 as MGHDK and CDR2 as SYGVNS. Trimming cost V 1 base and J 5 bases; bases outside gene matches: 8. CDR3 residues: CASSEWGLAQAETQYF. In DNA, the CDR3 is TGTGCCAGCAGTGAATGGGGACTAGCTCAGGCTGAGACCCAGTACTTC.

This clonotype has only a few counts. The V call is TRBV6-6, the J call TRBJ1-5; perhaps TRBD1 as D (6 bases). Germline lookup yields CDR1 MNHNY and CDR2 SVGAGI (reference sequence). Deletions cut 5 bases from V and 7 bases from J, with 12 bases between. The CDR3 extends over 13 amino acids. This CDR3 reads CASSPTQGQPQHF. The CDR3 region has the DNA TGTGCCAGCAGTCCGACACAGGGACAGCCCCAGCATTTT.

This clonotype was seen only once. This CDR3 reads CASSVVLGTRGGYTF. DNA of the CDR3: TGTGCCAGCAGCGTAGTTCTCGGGACCCGCGGCGGCTACACCTTC. The chain uses TRBV11-2 and TRBJ1-2, with D possibly being TRBD1 (5 bases). The CDR3 extends over 15 amino acids. Trimming removed 5 bases from V and 8 bases from J, with 21 bases in between. Germline CDR1 and CDR2: SGHAT and FQNNGV.

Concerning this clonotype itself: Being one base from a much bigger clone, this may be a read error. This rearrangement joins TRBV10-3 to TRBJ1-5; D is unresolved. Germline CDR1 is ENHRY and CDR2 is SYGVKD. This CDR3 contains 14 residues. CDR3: CASSVANTDQPQHF. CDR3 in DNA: TGTGCCAGCAGTGTGGCAAACACGGATCAGCCCCAGCATTTT.

The CDR3 loop reads CSARDLAGEPYEQYF. The CDR3 nucleotides read TGCAGTGCTAGAGACTTAGCGGGTGAACCCTACGAGCAGTACTTC. The chain joins TRBV20-1 to TRBJ2-7, with 7 nucleotides matching TRBD2. The V segment lost 0 bases and the J segment 2 bases; nucleotides outside the gene matches: 7. The CDR3 is 15 amino acids. Germline CDR1 and CDR2: DFQATT and SNEGSKA (reference sequence).

The DNA for the CDR3 is TGTGCCAGCAGCTTGGGGGACAGCGACACCGGGGAGCTGTTTTTT. Protein sequence: CASSLGDSDTGELFF. The chain links TRBV5-6 to TRBJ2-2; the match to TRBD1 covers 7 bases. The junction had 2 bases not matched to a gene; V was cut back by 0 bases and J by 3 bases. The length of the CDR3 is 15 residues. Per the germline V gene, CDR1 is SGHDT and CDR2 is YYEEEE.

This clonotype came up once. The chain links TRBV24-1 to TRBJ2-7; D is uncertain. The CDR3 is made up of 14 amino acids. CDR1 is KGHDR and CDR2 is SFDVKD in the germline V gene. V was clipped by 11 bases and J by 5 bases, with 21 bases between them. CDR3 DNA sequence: TGTGCCAGCTCACCAGGTCTACAATCGAACGAGCAGTACTTC. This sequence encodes CASSPGLQSNEQYF.

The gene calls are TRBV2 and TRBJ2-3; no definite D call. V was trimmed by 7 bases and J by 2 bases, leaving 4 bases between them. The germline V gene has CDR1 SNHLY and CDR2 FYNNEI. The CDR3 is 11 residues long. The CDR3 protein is CASTDTDTQYF. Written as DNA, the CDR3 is TGTGCCAGCACCGACACAGATACGCAGTATTTT.

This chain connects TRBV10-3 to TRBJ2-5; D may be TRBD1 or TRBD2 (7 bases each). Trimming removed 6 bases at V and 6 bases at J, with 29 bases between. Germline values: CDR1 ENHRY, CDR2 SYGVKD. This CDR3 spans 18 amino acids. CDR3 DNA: TGTGCCATCAGCAGCTCGCCAGGCTACGAGCAGGGGGGGAAGACCCAGTACTTC. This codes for CAISSSPGYEQGGKTQYF.

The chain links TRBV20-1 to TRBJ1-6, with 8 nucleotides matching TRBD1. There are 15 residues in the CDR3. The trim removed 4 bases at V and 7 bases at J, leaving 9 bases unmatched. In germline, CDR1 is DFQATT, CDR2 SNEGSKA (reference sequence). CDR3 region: CSATQQGAVNSPLHF. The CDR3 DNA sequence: TGCAGTGCTACCCAGCAGGGGGCGGTGAATTCACCCCTCCACTTT.

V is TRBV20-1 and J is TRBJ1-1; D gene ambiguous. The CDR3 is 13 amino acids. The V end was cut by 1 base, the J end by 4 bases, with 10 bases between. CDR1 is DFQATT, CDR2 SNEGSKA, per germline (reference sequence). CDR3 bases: TGCAGTGCTAGAGGGGCATGGGGCACTGAAGCTTTCTTT. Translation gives CSARGAWGTEAFF.

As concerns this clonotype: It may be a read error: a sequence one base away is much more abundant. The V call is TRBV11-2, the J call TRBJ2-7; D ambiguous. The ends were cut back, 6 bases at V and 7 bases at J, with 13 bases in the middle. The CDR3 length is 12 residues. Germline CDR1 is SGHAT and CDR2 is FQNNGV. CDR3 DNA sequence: TGTGCCAGCAGTTGGACCTTACAAGAGCAGTACTTC. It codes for CASSWTLQEQYF.

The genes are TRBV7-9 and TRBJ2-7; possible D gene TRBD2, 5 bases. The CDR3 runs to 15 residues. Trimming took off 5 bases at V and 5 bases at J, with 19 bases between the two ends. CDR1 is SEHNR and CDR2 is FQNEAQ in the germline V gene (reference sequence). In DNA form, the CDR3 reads TGTGCCAGCAGCCAAGAGCGAGGGATACTCAACGAGCAGTACTTC. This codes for CASSQERGILNEQYF.

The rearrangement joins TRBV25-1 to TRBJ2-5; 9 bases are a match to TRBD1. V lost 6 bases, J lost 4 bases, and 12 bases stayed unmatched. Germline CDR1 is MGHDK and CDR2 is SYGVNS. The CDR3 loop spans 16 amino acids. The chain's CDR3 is CASSHRQGGLAETQYF. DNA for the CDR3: TGTGCCAGCAGCCACCGACAGGGGGGGTTAGCAGAGACCCAGTACTTC.

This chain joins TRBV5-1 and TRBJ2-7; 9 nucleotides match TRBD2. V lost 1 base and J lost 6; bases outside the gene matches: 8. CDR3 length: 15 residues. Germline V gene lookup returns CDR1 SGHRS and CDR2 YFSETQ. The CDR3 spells CASSLWLAGPTEQYF. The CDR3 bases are TGCGCCAGCAGCTTGTGGCTAGCGGGGCCTACCGAGCAGTACTTC.

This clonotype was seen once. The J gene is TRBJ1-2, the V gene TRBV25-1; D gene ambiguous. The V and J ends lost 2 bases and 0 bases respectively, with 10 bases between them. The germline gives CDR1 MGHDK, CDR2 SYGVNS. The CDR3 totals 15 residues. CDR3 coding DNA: TGTGCCAGCAGTGAAGGACGGGGAGCTAACTATGGCTACACCTTC. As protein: CASSEGRGANYGYTF.

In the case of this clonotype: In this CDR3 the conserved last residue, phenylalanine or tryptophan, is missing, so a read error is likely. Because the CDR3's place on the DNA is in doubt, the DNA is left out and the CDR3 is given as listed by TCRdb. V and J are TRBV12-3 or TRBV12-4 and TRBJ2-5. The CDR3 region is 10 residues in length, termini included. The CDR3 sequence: CASSSRTFNT.

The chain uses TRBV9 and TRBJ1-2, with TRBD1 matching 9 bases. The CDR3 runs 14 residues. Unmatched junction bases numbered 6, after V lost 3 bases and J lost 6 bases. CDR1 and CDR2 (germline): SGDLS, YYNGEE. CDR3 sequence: CASSAETGGHGYTF. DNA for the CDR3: TGTGCCAGCAGCGCCGAAACAGGGGGCCATGGCTACACCTTC.

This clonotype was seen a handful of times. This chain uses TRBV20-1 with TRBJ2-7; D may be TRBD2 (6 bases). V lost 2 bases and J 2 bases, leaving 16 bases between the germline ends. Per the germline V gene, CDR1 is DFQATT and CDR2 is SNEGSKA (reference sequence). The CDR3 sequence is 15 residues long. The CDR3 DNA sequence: TGCAGTGCTAGACCCGGACGGGAGCCCACCTACGAGCAGTACTTC. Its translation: CSARPGREPTYEQYF.

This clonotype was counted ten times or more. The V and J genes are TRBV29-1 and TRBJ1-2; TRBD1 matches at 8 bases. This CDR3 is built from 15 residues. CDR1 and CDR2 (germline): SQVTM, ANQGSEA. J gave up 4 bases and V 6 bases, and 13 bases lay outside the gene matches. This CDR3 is CSVDQSGTGGYGYTF. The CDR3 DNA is TGCAGCGTGGACCAGTCCGGGACAGGAGGCTATGGCTACACCTTC.

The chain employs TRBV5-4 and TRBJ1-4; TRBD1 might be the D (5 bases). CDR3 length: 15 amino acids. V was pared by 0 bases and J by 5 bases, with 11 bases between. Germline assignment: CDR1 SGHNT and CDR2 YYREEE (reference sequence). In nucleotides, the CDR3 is TGTGCCAGCAGCTTGGGACAGCAATCGAATGAAAAACTGTTTTTT. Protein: CASSLGQQSNEKLFF.

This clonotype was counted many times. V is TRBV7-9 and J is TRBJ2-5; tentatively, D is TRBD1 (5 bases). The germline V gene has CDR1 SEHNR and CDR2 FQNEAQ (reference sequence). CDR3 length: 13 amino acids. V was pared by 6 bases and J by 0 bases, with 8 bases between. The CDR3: CASRPDNQETQYF. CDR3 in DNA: TGTGCCAGCAGACCGGACAACCAAGAGACCCAGTACTTC.

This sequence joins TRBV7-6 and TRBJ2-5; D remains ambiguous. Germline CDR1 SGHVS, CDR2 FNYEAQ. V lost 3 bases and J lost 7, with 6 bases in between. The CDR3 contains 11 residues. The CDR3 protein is CASSFRGTQYF. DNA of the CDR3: TGTGCCAGCAGCTTCCGAGGGACCCAGTACTTC.

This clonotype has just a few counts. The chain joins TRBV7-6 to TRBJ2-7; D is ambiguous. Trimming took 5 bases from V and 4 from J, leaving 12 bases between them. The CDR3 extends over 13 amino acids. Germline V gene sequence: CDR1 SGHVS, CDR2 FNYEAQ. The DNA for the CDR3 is TGTGCCAGCAGCAGTGAATGGGATTACGAGCAGTACTTC. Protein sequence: CASSSEWDYEQYF.

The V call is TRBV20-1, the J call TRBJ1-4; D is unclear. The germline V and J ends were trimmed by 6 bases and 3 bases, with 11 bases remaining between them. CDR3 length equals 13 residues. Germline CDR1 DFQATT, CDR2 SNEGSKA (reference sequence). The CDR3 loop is CSANNSSNEKLFF. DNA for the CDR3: TGCAGTGCGAATAACAGTTCTAATGAAAAACTGTTTTTT.

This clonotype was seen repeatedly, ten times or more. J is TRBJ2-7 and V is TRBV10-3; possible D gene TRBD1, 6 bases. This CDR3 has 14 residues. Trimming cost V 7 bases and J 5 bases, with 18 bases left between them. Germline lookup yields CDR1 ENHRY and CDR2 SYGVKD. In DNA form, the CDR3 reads TGTGCCATCAATATACAGGGCCCGAGGGACGAGCAGTACTTC. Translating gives CAINIQGPRDEQYF.